This TCR beta chain was sequenced during a study of early T cells in non-severe SARS-CoV-2 infection (TCRdb year 2021). Turning to the overall study: Because TCR sequencing relied on bulk RNA taken from unsorted whole blood, pairing of alpha and beta chains was not possible.

In this sample, this clonotype turned up a few times. This receptor's antigen is unknown. Qualities for individual bases were not recorded, and no much larger clone is one base off. The method was 5' RACE. TCRdb lists the instrument as NextSeq 500. To correct for sequencing error and PCR bias, the TCR library protocol tagged individual cDNA molecules with unique molecular identifiers. Both TCR alpha and beta chains were sequenced, and tight co-correlation was observed between alpha and beta sequence abundances in each sample. The original pipeline was this. V gene, J gene and CDR3 annotation of TCR sequences was performed with Decombinator V4. TCRs were defined as expanded if a significant change between any two time points was detected under a Poisson model with p below 0.0001. TCR abundances were normalised to the total number of TCRs sequenced in each sample and reported as counts per million. TRAV1-2 paired with TRAJ12, TRAJ20 or TRAJ33 defined MAIT TCRs, while TRAV10 paired with TRAJ18 defined iNKT TCRs. VDJdb, accessed 1 November 2021, was searched for CMV, EBV and SARS-CoV-2 annotated TCRs, with TCRs annotated for multiple antigens excluded. Clones were called with MiXCR by TCRdb after fastp trimmed the public reads at Q25, and only in-frame beta chains were retained. Entries that share a CDR3 protein sequence are merged under the most common genes and DNA. For this entry, the V and J calls and clone size follow TCRdb and not the study's own pipeline. The sample table shows approximately 65,000 distinct CDR3 sequences, and about 11% are seen once. The ten top clones hold nearly 3% of the sample.

The study at large found these results: VDJdb matching was skewed toward anti-spike CD8 responses and likely underestimated virus-specific expansions, missing private and CD4 specificities.

Set within a cohort of healthcare workers in London, UK, this nested case-control study involved weekly PCR testing of nasopharyngeal swabs along with blood sampling. Healthcare workers were recruited during the week of the UK lockdown, between 23 and 31 March 2020, and followed weekly for up to about 15 weeks. V was cut back by 5 bases and J by 2 bases, leaving a gap of 12 bases between them. The CDR3 holds 14 amino acids from the cysteine to the phenylalanine. Just the 42-base CDR3 DNA is kept, in frame starting at base 1. CDR1 MNHEY and CDR2 SMNVEV are derived from the germline V gene (reference sequence).

Specimen: whole blood, collected at baseline. The sequence derives from an adult who was a healthcare worker with PCR-confirmed SARS-CoV-2 infection or an uninfected control (not recorded which). The receptor chain draws on TRBV27 and TRBJ1-2, and perhaps TRBD1 as D gene, on 6 matching bases. In nucleotides, the sequence is TGTGCCAGCAGTCCACAGGGTTCGAACTATGGCTACACCTTC. It is translated as CASSPQGSNYGYTF.